Below, 8 T cell receptor beta chains from the same sample are listed, as sequenced in a study of blood T cells in healthy people across ages. A second PCR, run for about 7 to 11 cycles, used a sample-barcoded 5' primer plus a J-beta primer mix. TCRdb ran MiXCR on the 5' RACE reads and lists one entry per CDR3 protein. This sample has about 640,000 distinct CDR3 sequences; under 70% occur once, and the top ten carry approximately 40%. What was sequenced was blood. The receptors were sampled from a man in his 60s in good health.

There are a few counts of this clonotype. The J gene is TRBJ2-1, the V gene TRBV18; 8 bases fit TRBD1. Per the germline V gene, CDR1 is KGHSH and CDR2 is LQKENI. The CDR3 runs to 15 residues. The V segment lost 3 bases and the J segment 5 bases; nucleotides outside the gene matches: 6. CDR3 DNA: TGTGCCAGCTCACCCCGGGACAGGCCACACAATGAGCAGTTCTTC. Protein sequence: CASSPRDRPHNEQFF.

The rearrangement joins TRBV24-1 to TRBJ2-3; perhaps TRBD1 as D (6 bases). The CDR3 covers 13 residues. The V gene's germline CDR1 is KGHDR and CDR2 SFDVKD. V was shortened by 9 bases and J by 0 bases, with 9 bases between the two germline ends. The CDR3 spells CATEDSSTDTQYF. The CDR3 DNA sequence: TGTGCCACCGAGGACAGTAGCACAGATACGCAGTATTTT.

The rearrangement uses TRBV20-1 and TRBJ2-4, with 10 positions matching TRBD1. The end of the DNA aligns better with TRBJ2-7, so the J call may be wrong. Per the germline V gene, CDR1 is DFQATT and CDR2 is SNEGSKA (reference sequence). The CDR3 covers 15 residues. DNA for the CDR3: TGCAGTGCTAGAGGTCCGGGACAGGGGAACTACGAGCAGTACTTC. It encodes CSARGPGQGNYEQYF.

This chain links TRBV18 with TRBJ1-6; 10 bases are shared with TRBD1. Germline trimming cut 7 bases from V and 7 bases from J; bases unmatched to any gene: 13. This CDR3 is built from 17 residues. Per germline, CDR1 KGHSH and CDR2 LQKENI. The chain's CDR3 is CASFRDGTGVKNSPLHF. CDR3 bases: TGTGCCAGCTTCAGAGATGGGACAGGGGTAAAAAATTCACCCCTCCACTTT.

This chain links TRBV29-1 with TRBJ2-1; D is possibly TRBD2 (6 bases). CDR3 length: 14 residues. V gave up 7 bases and J gave up 2 bases, with 15 bases separating them. The germline V gene has CDR1 SQVTM and CDR2 ANQGSEA. CDR3 residues: CSAVGGSPYNEQFF. The CDR3 DNA reads TGCAGCGCTGTCGGGGGATCCCCCTACAATGAGCAGTTCTTC.

This rearrangement joins TRBV10-3 to TRBJ2-7; 9 bases line up with TRBD1. CDR3 size: 14 residues. Germline CDR1 ENHRY, CDR2 SYGVKD. V was clipped by 9 bases and J by 7 bases; unmatched bases: 13. The CDR3 loop reads CAIKRGTGFEEQYF. The CDR3 DNA reads TGTGCCATTAAAAGGGGGACAGGGTTTGAGGAGCAGTACTTC.

CDR3 bases: TGTGCCAGCAGTTTAGCCGGGGGTATCTATGGCTACACCTTC. Protein product: CASSLAGGIYGYTF. The rearrangement joins TRBV12-3 or TRBV12-4 to TRBJ1-2; D may be TRBD1 (5 bases). The CDR3 is made up of 14 amino acids. V was clipped by 0 bases and J by 4 bases, with 9 bases between them.

Only a few counts were recorded for this clonotype. This chain connects TRBV9 to TRBJ2-3; D not certain. Trimming stripped 3 bases from V and 0 bases from J, with 8 bases between. Germline V gene lookup returns CDR1 SGDLS and CDR2 YYNGEE. The length of the CDR3 is 14 residues. CDR3 bases: TGTGCCAGCAGCGCCGCGGAAAGCACAGATACGCAGTATTTT. This gives the protein CASSAAESTDTQYF. Together with reference TRBV9 and TRBJ2-3, the CDR3 gives the full variable domain: DSGVTQTPKHLITATGQRVTLRCSPRSGDLSVYWYQQSLDQGLQFLIQYYNGEERAKGNILERFSAQQFPDLHSELNLSSLELGDSALYFCASSAAESTDTQYFGPGTRLTVL.